This T cell receptor beta chain is from a study of regulatory T cells in long-lasting Graves disease. Time point indicated: newly diagnosed GD, antithyroid drugs for less than 3 months. TCR sequences were obtained from RNA taken from PBMCs. Trimming removed 4 bases at V and 3 bases at J, with 10 bases between. From germline, CDR1 is KGHSH and CDR2 LQKENI. This CDR3 is 13 amino acids long. This clonotype was seen repeatedly, ten times or more. iRepertoire HTBI primers and Arm-PCR of CDR3 regions built TCR beta libraries. Each CDR3 protein is one row after TCRdb ran MiXCR on the multiplex PCR reads. The table shows about 420,000 distinct CDR3 sequences, with about 16% occurring only once. These records were also assigned to another study, of T cells in Graves' hyperthyroidism and ophthalmopathy.

The sequencing used peripheral blood mononuclear cells (PBMCs), collected at new diagnosis, from a patient treated with antithyroid drugs. The rearrangement joins TRBV18 to TRBJ2-7, with D maybe TRBD2 (5 bases). This sequence was found in a woman under 30 with Graves disease. Here the CDR3 reads CASSHGLDYEQYF. The CDR3 region has the DNA TGTGCCAGCTCACACGGACTGGACTACGAGCAGTACTTC.